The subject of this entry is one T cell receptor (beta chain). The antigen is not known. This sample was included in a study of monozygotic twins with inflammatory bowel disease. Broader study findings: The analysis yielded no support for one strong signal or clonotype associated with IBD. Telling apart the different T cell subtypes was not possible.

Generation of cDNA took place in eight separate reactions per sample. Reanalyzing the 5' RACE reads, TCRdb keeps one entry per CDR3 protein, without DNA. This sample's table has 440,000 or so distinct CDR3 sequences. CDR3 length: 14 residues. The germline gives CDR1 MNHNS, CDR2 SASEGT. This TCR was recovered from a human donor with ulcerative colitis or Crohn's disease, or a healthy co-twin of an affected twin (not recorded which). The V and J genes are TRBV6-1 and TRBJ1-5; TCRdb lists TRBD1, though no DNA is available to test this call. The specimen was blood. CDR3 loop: CASKSGASNQPQHF.